A single sample is the source of the 25 T cell receptor beta chains below, sequenced in a study of CD8+CD57+ T cells in acquired aplastic anemia. According to the study, genomic DNA was the template for TCR beta VDJ and CDR3 profiling. TCRdb ran MiXCR on the reads and lists one entry per CDR3 protein. This sample has 260,000 or so distinct CDR3 sequences, with more than 40% found just once. CD8+CD57+ cell expansion, shown by flow cytometry, had occurred in the patients selected for sequencing. Sequencing was done on a sample of sorted CD4+, CD8+, or CD8+CD57+ T cells (not recorded which) from PBMCs. Receptors originate from a human donor with aplastic anemia.

A note on this clonotype: A read error may explain this, as a much larger clone is one base away. The chain links TRBV24-1 to TRBJ2-1, with D possibly being TRBD2 (6 bases). This CDR3 region has 15 residues. CDR1 KGHDR and CDR2 SFDVKD come from the germline V gene. With 6 bases removed from V and 5 bases from J, the gap between germline ends came to 16 bases. CDR3 in DNA: TGTGCCACCAGTTTACAGGCAGGGAGGCACAATGAGCAGTTCTTC. Its protein is CATSLQAGRHNEQFF.

V and J are TRBV7-9 and TRBJ2-6; D unclear. The CDR3 spans 13 residues. V was clipped by 2 bases and J by 4 bases, with 3 bases between them. CDR1 SEHNR and CDR2 FQNEAQ come from the germline V gene (reference sequence). The CDR3 region has the DNA TGTGCCAGCAGCTTATTGGGGGCCAACGTCCTGACTTTC. Its protein is CASSLLGANVLTF.

CDR3 DNA: TGTGCCAGCAGTTACTCAAGGACAGGTGATTATGGCTACACCTTC. It yields the protein CASSYSRTGDYGYTF. The genes are TRBV6-5 and TRBJ1-2; 7 bases line up with TRBD1. This CDR3 spans 15 amino acids. The J segment lost 5 bases and the V segment lost 0 bases, leaving 6 bases of the junction unmatched. Germline CDR1 and CDR2: MNHEY and SVGAGI.

Remarks on this clonotype: The missing conserved phenylalanine or tryptophan at the end of this CDR3 makes a read error likely. It is unclear where the CDR3 begins or ends on the DNA, so no DNA is shown, and the CDR3 is as TCRdb lists it. This sequence joins TRBV4-2 and TRBJ1-6; the D call of TRBD1 is as the table states it, not checked on the DNA. The CDR3 region is 9 residues in length, termini included. The V gene's germline CDR1 is LGHNA and CDR2 YNFKEQ. CDR3 region: CASSQDPGS.

The chain is built from TRBV27 and TRBJ1-2; D perhaps matches TRBD1 (5 bases). The length of the CDR3 is 13 residues. V lost 4 bases to trimming and J lost 6 bases, with 12 bases between them. Per germline, CDR1 MNHEY and CDR2 SMNVEV (reference sequence). The CDR3 here is CASSSLGTDGYTF. The CDR3 DNA follows: TGTGCCAGCAGTTCCCTCGGGACCGATGGCTACACCTTC.

The V gene is TRBV25-1, the J gene TRBJ1-5; maybe TRBD1 (5 bases). V lost 2 bases to trimming and J lost 3 bases, with 8 bases between them. This CDR3 contains 14 residues. Germline CDR1 is MGHDK and CDR2 is SYGVNS. The CDR3: CASSELGDNQPQHF. The DNA for the CDR3 is TGTGCCAGCAGTGAACTGGGGGACAATCAGCCCCAGCATTTT.

This clonotype was counted ten times or more. V and J are TRBV20-1 and TRBJ2-7; 8 bases align to TRBD2. Trimming took 2 bases from V and 2 from J; bases not matched to a gene: 17. The CDR3 has 18 residues. Germline V CDR1 and CDR2: DFQATT, SNEGSKA (reference sequence). In DNA, the CDR3 is TGCAGTGCTAGACCTCCATCTAGAACGGGGGGGCCTCCCTACGAGCAGTACTTC. It specifies CSARPPSRTGGPPYEQYF.

The genes are TRBV20-1 and TRBJ2-7, with D possibly TRBD1 on 5 matching bases. V dropped 5 bases and J dropped 0 bases, with 14 bases sitting between them. Germline V gene data show CDR1 as DFQATT and CDR2 as SNEGSKA (reference sequence). The CDR3 extends over 14 amino acids. This chain's CDR3 is CSARIRGRSYEQYF. As DNA, the CDR3 is TGCAGTGCTCGCATTAGGGGCCGCTCCTACGAGCAGTACTTC.

The J gene is TRBJ1-5, the V gene TRBV10-3; D may be TRBD1 (5 bases). CDR3 size: 13 residues. The germline V and J ends were trimmed by 3 bases and 11 bases, with 14 bases remaining between them. CDR1 and CDR2 (germline): ENHRY, SYGVKD. The CDR3: CAISDQGGESQHF. CDR3 bases: TGTGCCATCAGTGACCAGGGAGGGGAGTCCCAGCATTTT.

This chain uses TRBV20-1 with TRBJ1-1; TRBD1 is a possible D gene (6 bases). V was pared by 7 bases and J by 0 bases, with 18 bases between. Germline V gene data show CDR1 as DFQATT and CDR2 as SNEGSKA (reference sequence). The CDR3 has 15 residues. The DNA for the CDR3 is TGCAGTGTTCAGTCCGCGGGACAACTGAACACTGAAGCTTTCTTT. This sequence encodes CSVQSAGQLNTEAFF.

CDR3 nucleotide sequence: TGTGCCAGCAGCGAGATGACTAGCGGGAGCTACGAGCAGTACTTC. Its translation is CASSEMTSGSYEQYF. This rearrangement joins TRBV7-2 to TRBJ2-7, with 12 bases fitting TRBD2. The CDR3 runs 15 residues. Germline values: CDR1 SGHTA, CDR2 FQGNSA. Trimming took 5 bases from V and 3 from J; bases not matched to a gene: 5. The entire variable domain, with the rest obtained from reference TRBV7-2 and TRBJ2-7, is as follows: GAGVSQSPSNKVTEKGKDVELRCDPISGHTALYWYRQSLGQGLEFLIYFQGNSAPDKSGLPSDRFSAERTGGSVSTLTIQRTQQEDSAVYLCASSEMTSGSYEQYFGPGTRLTVT.

This clonotype was detected a few times. The chain has TRBV27 and TRBJ1-5, with D hard to call. The ends were cut back, 3 bases at V and 2 bases at J, with 11 bases in the middle. This CDR3 comprises 15 residues. In germline, CDR1 is MNHEY, CDR2 SMNVEV (reference sequence). CDR3: CASSFRGFGNQPQHF. The CDR3 DNA reads TGTGCCAGCAGTTTCCGAGGATTCGGCAATCAGCCCCAGCATTTT.

CDR3 bases: TGTGCCAGCAGTCTGGGAAACTTCTACGAGCAGTACTTC. As protein: CASSLGNFYEQYF. The rearrangement links TRBV27 to TRBJ2-7; D remains unclear. This CDR3 contains 13 residues. The V end lost 5 bases, the J end lost 3 bases, and 11 bases lay between the germline ends. The germline V gene has CDR1 MNHEY and CDR2 SMNVEV (reference sequence).

This clonotype has ten or more counts. J is TRBJ2-3 and V is TRBV15; 13 bases map to TRBD2. Per germline, CDR1 LNHNV and CDR2 YYDKDF (reference sequence). CDR3 size: 17 residues. V gave up 0 bases and J gave up 11 bases; unmatched junction bases: 11. CDR3: CATSRDVTSGRAVEQYF. CDR3 nucleotides: TGTGCCACCAGCAGAGATGTAACTAGCGGGAGGGCCGTCGAGCAGTATTTT.

On this clonotype itself: At one end, the junction sequence differs from germline, possibly due to a read error. CDR3 region: CVSSQTGGANPTLSYNSPLHF. The CDR3 bases are TGTGTCAGCAGTCAAACAGGGGGCGCAAACCCCACCCTCTCCTATAATTCACCCCTTCACTTT. The V and J genes are TRBV25-1 and TRBJ1-6; 9 bases match TRBD1. This CDR3 contains 21 residues. Germline V lookup: CDR1 MGHDK, CDR2 SYGVNS.

The V call is TRBV2, the J call TRBJ2-5; 7 bases map to TRBD1. Germline CDR1 reads SNHLY; CDR2 reads FYNNEI. This CDR3 has 14 amino acids. After removal of 7 bases from V and 7 bases from J, the junction contained 12 bases not matched to a gene. The CDR3 DNA follows: TGTGCCAGCACCCAAGGGACAGCCCGCGGGACCCAGTACTTC. Protein: CASTQGTARGTQYF.

This clonotype occurred many times. The chain is built from TRBV7-9 and TRBJ1-6; D is perhaps TRBD1 (5 bases). Trimming shortened V by 5 bases and J by 10 bases, and 18 bases separated the two germline ends. CDR1 is SEHNR, CDR2 FQNEAQ, per germline (reference sequence). The CDR3 is made up of 15 amino acids. The CDR3 loop reads CASSNPSGSRSPLHF. Here the CDR3 DNA reads TGTGCCAGCAGCAATCCCTCAGGGTCACGATCACCCCTCCACTTT.

The rearrangement joins TRBV7-2 to TRBJ2-7; 8 bases map to TRBD2. V was pared by 5 bases and J by 2 bases, with 8 bases of the junction left unmatched. The CDR3 is 15 residues long. Germline V lookup: CDR1 SGHTA, CDR2 FQGNSA. The CDR3: CASSPKREIAYEQYV. Written as DNA, the CDR3 is TGTGCCAGCAGCCCAAAGCGGGAGATCGCCTACGAGCAGTACGTC.

V and J are TRBV10-2 and TRBJ2-1, with TRBD1 as a possible D gene (5 bases). V lost 2 bases, J lost 7 bases, and 21 bases lay in between. CDR1 and CDR2 from the germline V gene are WSHSY and SAAADI. The CDR3 consists of 17 residues. The CDR3, as DNA: TGCGCCAGCAGTGAGGCGACCGCTTACCCCAGGGTAAATGAGCAGTTCTTC. Its translation is CASSEATAYPRVNEQFF.

The V gene is TRBV7-2, the J gene TRBJ2-5; possible D gene TRBD2, 6 bases. The CDR3 contains 17 residues. V shed 1 base and J shed 4 bases, with 19 bases lying between them. Germline CDR1 reads SGHTA; CDR2 reads FQGNSA. The CDR3 DNA reads as TGTGCCAGCAGCTTAGTTTCTCGCGGGACGTGGGGAGAGACCCAGTACTTC. Encoded protein: CASSLVSRGTWGETQYF.

This clonotype has only one observation. V and J are TRBV9 and TRBJ2-7, with 9 bases fitting TRBD1. The germline V gene encodes CDR1 SGDLS and CDR2 YYNGEE. The V segment lost 4 bases and the J segment 2 bases; nucleotides outside the gene matches: 7. The CDR3 runs to 15 residues. CDR3 sequence reads: CASSPGQGGAYEQYF. CDR3 sequence (DNA): TGTGCCAGCAGCCCGGGACAGGGCGGAGCCTACGAGCAGTACTTC. The full variable domain, completed using reference TRBV9 and TRBJ2-7, is DSGVTQTPKHLITATGQRVTLRCSPRSGDLSVYWYQQSLDQGLQFLIQYYNGEERAKGNILERFSAQQFPDLHSELNLSSLELGDSALYFCASSPGQGGAYEQYFGPGTRLTVT.

This chain links TRBV20-1 with TRBJ1-4; D is uncertain. The CDR3 covers 15 residues. V lost 6 bases and J 0 bases, leaving 14 bases between the germline ends. Germline V CDR1 and CDR2: DFQATT, SNEGSKA (reference sequence). CDR3 protein: CSAFQTSATNEKLFF. DNA for the CDR3: TGCAGTGCGTTTCAGACCTCTGCAACTAATGAAAAACTGTTTTTT.

The genes are TRBV6-2 or TRBV6-3 and TRBJ1-2, with 7 bases that match TRBD1. The trim removed 5 bases at V and 6 bases at J, leaving 6 bases unmatched. Germline loops: CDR1 MNHEY, CDR2 SVGEGT. This CDR3 is built from 13 residues. The CDR3 loop is CASSPDRMNGYTF. For the CDR3, the DNA is TGTGCCAGCAGTCCGGACAGGATGAATGGCTACACCTTC.

This chain connects TRBV10-3 to TRBJ1-1, with D unresolved. The CDR3 covers 12 residues. V lost 0 bases and J lost 7, with 6 bases in between. CDR1 ENHRY and CDR2 SYGVKD come from the germline V gene. The CDR3 here is CAISESDGEAFF. As DNA, the CDR3 is TGTGCCATCAGTGAGTCAGACGGTGAAGCTTTCTTT.

In its sample, this clonotype was seen many times. The chain has TRBV20-1 and TRBJ2-5; 14 bases match TRBD2. Germline loops: CDR1 DFQATT, CDR2 SNEGSKA (reference sequence). The V and J ends lost 5 bases and 1 base, in that order; junction bases with no gene match: 12. The CDR3 totals 18 residues. The CDR3 spells CSALSRTSGRSIQETQYF. The DNA of the CDR3 is TGCAGTGCTCTATCCCGGACTAGCGGGAGGTCCATCCAAGAGACCCAGTACTTC.